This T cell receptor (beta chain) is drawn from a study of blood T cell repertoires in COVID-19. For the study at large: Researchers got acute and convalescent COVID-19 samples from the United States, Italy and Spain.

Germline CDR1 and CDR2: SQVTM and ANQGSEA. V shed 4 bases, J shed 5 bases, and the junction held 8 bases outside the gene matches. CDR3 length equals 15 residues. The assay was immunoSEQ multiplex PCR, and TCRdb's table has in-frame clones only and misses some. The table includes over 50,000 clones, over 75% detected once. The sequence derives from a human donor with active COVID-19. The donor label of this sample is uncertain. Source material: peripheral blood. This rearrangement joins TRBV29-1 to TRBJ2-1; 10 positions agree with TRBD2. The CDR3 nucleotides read TGCAGCGTTGTGATGCCTAGCGGGGGAAACAATGAGCAGTTCTTC. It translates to CSVVMPSGGNNEQFF.